What follows describes a single T cell receptor (beta chain). These data belong to a study of blood T cell repertoires in COVID-19. Assay used: immunoSEQ multiplex PCR; TCRdb lists only in-frame clones, some missing. The table lists some 410,000 clones, roughly 90% of them singletons. Germline loops: CDR1 GTSNPN, CDR2 SVGIG (reference sequence). The CDR3 runs to 14 residues. Unmatched junction bases numbered 4, after V lost 4 bases and J lost 2 bases. The receptor was isolated from a woman aged 25 to 39 with acute COVID-19. The chain joins TRBV30 to TRBJ1-5; 8 nucleotides match TRBD1. Input material: PBMCs or T cells enriched from blood (not recorded which). CDR3 DNA: TGTGCCTGGATGGACAGGGCTGGCAATCAGCCCCAGCATTTT. It translates to CAWMDRAGNQPQHF.